One and the same sample provided the 14 T cell receptor beta chains below, sequenced in a study of radiation and T cells in renal cell carcinoma. Sequencing used immunoSEQ multiplex PCR; TCRdb keeps in-frame clones, though not all of them. The sample consists of some 150,000 clones, about nine tenths of them appearing once. The time point denotes: blood 2 weeks post-SBRT. The treatment was: 15 Gy SBRT to primary tumor, nephrectomy 4 weeks later. Sequencing used blood, obtained from a patient whose treatment included radiotherapy and nephrectomy. The receptors shown here come from a woman in her forties or fifties with renal cell carcinoma.

The chain couples TRBV19 to TRBJ2-1, with 8 bases lining up with TRBD1. CDR1 is LNHDA and CDR2 is SQIVND in the germline V gene (reference sequence). The length of the CDR3 is 16 residues. The J segment lost 8 bases and the V segment lost 1 base, leaving 10 bases of the junction unmatched. CDR3: CASSIAQGAILHEQFF. The CDR3 DNA sequence: TGTGCCAGTAGTATAGCTCAGGGGGCGATTTTACATGAGCAGTTCTTC.

The CDR3 reads CASSWGGRQPQHF. DNA of the CDR3: TGTGCCAGCAGCTGGGGGGGGCGTCAGCCCCAGCATTTT. The J gene is TRBJ1-5, the V gene TRBV5-6; possible D gene TRBD1, 6 bases. The germline V gene encodes CDR1 SGHDT and CDR2 YYEEEE. The V and J ends lost 3 bases and 6 bases respectively, with 10 bases between them. CDR3 length: 13 amino acids.

The chain employs TRBV7-2 and TRBJ2-3, with TRBD2 matching 14 bases. V dropped 5 bases and J dropped 6; count of bases not matched to a gene: 10. Per the germline V gene, CDR1 is SGHTA and CDR2 is FQGNSA. The CDR3 has 17 residues. DNA for the CDR3: TGTGCCAGCAGCCCCGAATGGACTAGCGGGGGGTTGGATACGCAGTATTTT. This encodes CASSPEWTSGGLDTQYF.

This clone was detected once. The CDR3 is CASSYHRGELETQYF. The CDR3 DNA reads TGTGCCAGCAGTTACCACCGGGGCGAACTAGAGACCCAGTACTTC. The chain links TRBV27 to TRBJ2-5; the D call may be TRBD1 or TRBD2 (5 bases each). The CDR3 loop spans 15 amino acids. Germline V CDR1 and CDR2: MNHEY, SMNVEV (reference sequence). V gave up 4 bases and J gave up 4 bases, with 16 bases separating them.

The J gene is TRBJ1-1, the V gene TRBV18; TRBD1 aligns across 7 bases. Germline V gene lookup returns CDR1 KGHSH and CDR2 LQKENI. With 3 bases clipped from V and 3 bases from J, the junction kept 10 bases outside the gene matches. The CDR3 has 16 residues. The CDR3 DNA is TGTGCCAGCTCACCGCGACCGATTACAGGGGACACTGAAGCTTTCTTT. This codes for CASSPRPITGDTEAFF.

A single count supports this clone. The V call is TRBV5-1, the J call TRBJ2-2; TRBD1 is a possible D gene (5 bases). CDR3 length: 16 residues. V lost 1 base and J lost 3, with 13 bases in between. Germline assignment: CDR1 SGHRS and CDR2 YFSETQ. This CDR3 is CASSLFPQGDTGELFF. CDR3 DNA sequence: TGCGCCAGCAGCTTGTTCCCCCAAGGGGACACCGGGGAGCTGTTTTTT.

The V gene is TRBV6-1, the J gene TRBJ2-3; TRBD1 matches at 8 bases. The germline V gene has CDR1 MNHNS and CDR2 SASEGT. The CDR3 extends over 15 amino acids. V lost 5 bases to trimming and J lost 5 bases; unmatched junction nucleotides: 9. CDR3 in DNA: TGTGCCAGCAGTCCCCGGACAGGGCTAGGAGATACGCAGTATTTT. Its translation is CASSPRTGLGDTQYF.

This chain connects TRBV7-9 to TRBJ2-5; the match to TRBD2 covers 11 bases. Germline V gene lookup returns CDR1 SEHNR and CDR2 FQNEAQ (reference sequence). Losses at the gene ends were 4 bases for V and 5 bases for J; bases not matched to a gene: 18. The CDR3 has 19 amino acids. The CDR3 protein is CASSYAQLASGGPRETQYF. In nucleotides, the CDR3 is TGTGCCAGCAGCTACGCCCAGCTGGCTAGCGGGGGGCCGCGGGAGACCCAGTACTTC.

This chain uses TRBV5-1 with TRBJ2-3; D gene uncertain. V lost 5 bases and J lost 0, with 10 bases in between. The germline gives CDR1 SGHRS, CDR2 YFSETQ. The CDR3 covers 14 residues. Here the CDR3 reads CASSFQGSTDTQYF. As DNA, the CDR3 is TGCGCCAGCAGTTTTCAAGGGAGCACAGATACGCAGTATTTT.

This clone was observed once. The chain uses TRBV2 and TRBJ1-1; D is uncertain. Trimming stripped 4 bases from V and 4 bases from J, with 10 bases between. Germline V gene data show CDR1 as SNHLY and CDR2 as FYNNEI. The CDR3 loop spans 13 amino acids. The CDR3 DNA reads TGTGCCAGCAGTGTATCACTAAGCACTGAAGCTTTCTTT. Translated: CASSVSLSTEAFF.

This chain links TRBV6-5 with TRBJ2-1; perhaps D is TRBD1 or TRBD2 (5 bases each). Germline V lookup: CDR1 MNHEY, CDR2 SVGAGI. The length of the CDR3 is 16 residues. V lost 0 bases and J lost 6, with 15 bases in between. CDR3 amino acids: CASSYSRGRRSNEQFF. In DNA form, the CDR3 reads TGTGCCAGCAGTTACTCGAGGGGACGGAGGAGCAATGAGCAGTTCTTC.

The V call is TRBV5-1, the J call TRBJ2-2, with D hard to call. The CDR3 is made up of 14 amino acids. The germline V gene encodes CDR1 SGHRS and CDR2 YFSETQ. The germline V and J ends were trimmed by 0 bases and 4 bases, with 7 bases remaining between them. The CDR3 here is CASSLDPPTGELFF. The DNA of the CDR3 is TGCGCCAGCAGCTTGGATCCCCCCACCGGGGAGCTGTTTTTT. Supplemented by reference TRBV5-1 and TRBJ2-2, the full variable domain reads KAGVTQTPRYLIKTRGQQVTLSCSPISGHRSVSWYQQTPGQGLQFLFEYFSETQRNKGNFPGRFSGRQFSNSRSEMNVSTLELGDSALYLCASSLDPPTGELFFGEGSRLTVL.

There are a few counts of this clone. CDR3 DNA sequence: TGTGCCAGCAGCCTTCCAGGGTTGTATGGCTACACCTTC. It specifies CASSLPGLYGYTF. This chain joins TRBV11-2 and TRBJ1-2; a weak D match, TRBD1 (5 bases). This CDR3 has 13 residues. V was cut by 5 bases and J by 5 bases, with 12 bases left in between. Germline lookup yields CDR1 SGHAT and CDR2 FQNNGV.

The genes are TRBV7-2 and TRBJ1-2; 7 bases fit TRBD1. After removal of 1 base from V and 8 bases from J, the junction contained 7 bases not matched to a gene. The germline V gene has CDR1 SGHTA and CDR2 FQGNSA. The CDR3 has 14 amino acids. The CDR3: CASSLVRTGAGYTF. DNA for the CDR3: TGTGCCAGCAGCTTAGTGCGGACAGGAGCAGGCTACACCTTC. The full variable domain, completed using reference TRBV7-2 and TRBJ1-2, is GAGVSQSPSNKVTEKGKDVELRCDPISGHTALYWYRQSLGQGLEFLIYFQGNSAPDKSGLPSDRFSAERTGGSVSTLTIQRTQQEDSAVYLCASSLVRTGAGYTFGSGTRLTVV.